This T cell receptor (beta chain) was recovered during a study of technical replicates of blood from several donors. Clones were read by immunoSEQ multiplex PCR, and TCRdb kept only the in-frame ones, dropping some. The table records tens of thousands of clones, 85% to 95% of them present only once. Germline-derived CDR1 and CDR2 are KGHSH and LQKENI. This CDR3 comprises 15 residues. The V gene lost 3 bases and the J gene lost 6 bases, with 15 bases spanning the gap. The sequencing sample was made of T cells isolated from PBMCs. The genes are TRBV18 and TRBJ2-1; D is perhaps TRBD2 (6 bases). This TCR was recovered from a human donor in good health. CDR3: CASSPKRLGGNEQFF. The CDR3, as DNA: TGTGCCAGCTCACCTAAGCGGTTGGGGGGCAATGAGCAGTTCTTC.